Presented here are 7 T cell receptor beta chains from one specimen sequenced in a study of beta chain features in type 1 diabetes. Overall study findings and caveats: Shortening that was moderate but significant affected the TCRB CDR3s of Type 1 diabetes patients in all four CD4+ subsets.

No cognate antigen is known for these TCRs. Of the isolated RNA, all was reverse transcribed, and so the sequenced material was expressed TCRB transcripts. Only in-frame clones appear in the TCRdb table, and some are missing; sequencing was by immunoSEQ multiplex PCR. This table holds under 300,000 clones, under 13% found once. Input material: naive CD4+ T cells from blood. These receptors were obtained from a man aged 30-40 years with type 1 diabetes.

The chain combines TRBV11-2 with TRBJ2-7; 14 bases are a match to TRBD2. The CDR3 length is 15 residues. With 5 bases clipped from V and 4 bases from J, the junction kept 4 bases outside the gene matches. The germline V gene has CDR1 SGHAT and CDR2 FQNNGV. CDR3 loop: CASSPRTSGGYEQYF. In nucleotides, the CDR3 is TGTGCCAGCAGCCCAAGGACTAGCGGGGGGTACGAGCAGTACTTC. Variable domain in full (rest from reference TRBV11-2 and TRBJ2-7): EAGVAQSPRYKIIEKRQSVAFWCNPISGHATLYWYQQILGQGPKLLIQFQNNGVVDDSQLPKDRFSAERLKGVDSTLKIQPAKLEDSAVYLCASSPRTSGGYEQYFGPGTRLTVT.

This clone has just a few counts. The rearrangement joins TRBV6-1 to TRBJ2-5; possibly TRBD1 for D (5 bases). The CDR3 spans 13 residues. With 8 bases removed from V and 5 bases from J, the gap between germline ends came to 15 bases. Per the germline V gene, CDR1 is MNHNS and CDR2 is SASEGT. The CDR3 loop reads CASGHRGRETQYF. CDR3 sequence (DNA): TGTGCCAGCGGACACCGAGGAAGGGAGACCCAGTACTTC.

In nucleotides, the CDR3 is TGTGCCAGCAGTTACAGACAGCAGGTTCAGCCCCAGCATTTT. It encodes CASSYRQQVQPQHF. The gene calls are TRBV6-6 and TRBJ1-5, with D possibly TRBD1 on 5 matching bases. This CDR3 is 14 amino acids long. Looked up from germline, CDR1 is MNHNY and CDR2 is SVGAGI (reference sequence). Trimming cost V 2 bases and J 6 bases, with 11 bases left between them.

The genes are TRBV7-9 and TRBJ1-1; D not certain. The CDR3 runs to 14 residues. V dropped 5 bases and J dropped 1 base, with 11 bases sitting between them. From germline, CDR1 is SEHNR and CDR2 FQNEAQ (reference sequence). The CDR3 bases are TGTGCCAGCAGCCCTAGAACACCGAACACTGAAGCTTTCTTT. Translated: CASSPRTPNTEAFF.

This clone appeared a few times. In nucleotides, the CDR3 is TGCGCCAGCAGCTTTGGGACAGGGGGCAAGGAGACCCAGTACTTC. It codes for CASSFGTGGKETQYF. The chain couples TRBV5-1 to TRBJ2-5; TRBD1 matches 12 bases. Germline values: CDR1 SGHRS, CDR2 YFSETQ. Trimming at V came to 2 bases and at J to 5 bases, leaving 4 bases not matched to a gene. The CDR3 sequence is 15 residues long. Together with reference TRBV5-1 and TRBJ2-5, the CDR3 gives the full variable domain: KAGVTQTPRYLIKTRGQQVTLSCSPISGHRSVSWYQQTPGQGLQFLFEYFSETQRNKGNFPGRFSGRQFSNSRSEMNVSTLELGDSALYLCASSFGTGGKETQYFGPGTRLLVL.

In this sample, this clone turned up a few times. The gene calls are TRBV7-9 and TRBJ1-6; TRBD1 might be the D (5 bases). Germline V gives CDR1 SEHNR, CDR2 FQNEAQ (reference sequence). V was pared by 7 bases and J by 13 bases, with 17 bases between. This CDR3 contains 13 residues. For the CDR3, the DNA is TGTGCCAGCAATCCTCTGGGGGGGAGTCCCCTCCACTTT. It codes for CASNPLGGSPLHF. The variable domain in full, with the rest retrieved from reference TRBV7-9 and TRBJ1-6, is DTGVSQNPRHKITKRGQNVTFRCDPISEHNRLYWYRQTLGQGPEFLTYFQNEAQLEKSRLLSDRFSAERPKGSFSTLEIQRTEQGDSAMYLCASNPLGGSPLHFGNGTRLTVT.

The V call is TRBV25-1, the J call TRBJ2-5; no reliable D call. Germline-derived CDR1 and CDR2 are MGHDK and SYGVNS. V gave up 4 bases and J gave up 5 bases, with 5 bases separating them. The CDR3 is 11 residues long. The CDR3: CASSARETQYF. In DNA, the CDR3 is TGTGCCAGCAGTGCTCGGGAGACCCAGTACTTC.